A single sample gave rise to the 9 T cell receptor beta chains below, sequenced in a study of cytomegalovirus exposure and HLA in healthy donors. Vbeta (60) and Jbeta (13) primers were used in the PCR. Sequencing used immunoSEQ multiplex PCR; TCRdb keeps in-frame clones, though not all of them. The table has some 180,000 clones, about 78% seen once. The source material was PBMCs. The receptors stem from a woman aged 25-40 years in good health and CMV-seronegative.

The chain has TRBV5-1 and TRBJ1-2; weak D call: TRBD1 (6 bases). The CDR3 runs to 14 residues. Germline values: CDR1 SGHRS, CDR2 YFSETQ. V gave up 6 bases and J gave up 1 base, with 13 bases separating them. DNA for the CDR3: TGCGCCAGCACTCTGGACAGCGTTAACTATGGCTACACCTTC. Translating gives CASTLDSVNYGYTF.

The rearrangement links TRBV11-2 to TRBJ2-1, with D tentatively TRBD2 (5 bases). Germline CDR1 reads SGHAT; CDR2 reads FQNNGV. Trimming took 6 bases from V and 9 from J, leaving 15 bases between them. CDR3 length equals 13 residues. Written as DNA, the CDR3 is TGTGCCAGCAGTTCGGACTGGTCGGGTGAGCAGTTCTTC. It encodes CASSSDWSGEQFF.

The rearrangement joins TRBV5-4 to TRBJ2-1, with TRBD2 matching over 10 bases. Germline CDR1 SGHNT, CDR2 YYREEE (reference sequence). The CDR3 sequence is 14 residues long. J was trimmed by 10 bases and V by 1 base; bases with no gene match: 5. CDR3 loop: CASSLRVAGGEQFF. The DNA for the CDR3 is TGTGCCAGCAGCTTGAGAGTAGCGGGAGGAGAGCAGTTCTTC.

The chain carries TRBV2 and TRBJ2-7; D possibly corresponds to TRBD1 (6 bases). Germline values: CDR1 SNHLY, CDR2 FYNNEI. Trimming shortened V by 7 bases and J by 7 bases, and 14 bases separated the two germline ends. This CDR3 comprises 12 residues. The DNA of the CDR3 is TGTGCCAGCAAGACTTACGGGACAGAGCAGTACTTC. Translated, it gives CASKTYGTEQYF.

The rearrangement uses TRBV23-1 and TRBJ2-7; tentatively, D is TRBD1 (5 bases). TRBV23-1 is designated an ORF whose function remains uncertain. The V gene lost 2 bases and the J gene lost 1 base, with 12 bases spanning the gap. The CDR3 runs 15 residues. CDR3 bases: TGCGCCAGCAGTCAAGCCAAGGGGTCGTCCTACGAGCAGTACTTC. Translated: CASSQAKGSSYEQYF.

The chain uses TRBV19 and TRBJ2-1; 9 nucleotides match TRBD2. J gave up 0 bases and V 3 bases, and 15 bases lay outside the gene matches. Germline V gene sequence: CDR1 LNHDA, CDR2 SQIVND (reference sequence). The CDR3 is made up of 20 amino acids. CDR3 DNA sequence: TGTGCCAGTAGTATTACGAGGATGAGCGGGAGGAGGGGCTCCTACAATGAGCAGTTCTTC. It yields the protein CASSITRMSGRRGSYNEQFF.

The V and J genes are TRBV29-1 and TRBJ2-3, with D perhaps matching TRBD1 (7 bases). Trimming removed 3 bases at V and 4 bases at J, with 20 bases between. The length of the CDR3 is 16 residues. Germline V lookup: CDR1 SQVTM, CDR2 ANQGSEA. The CDR3 DNA sequence: TGCAGCGTTGAGAGACGTCTCAGGGGGGTACCAGATACGCAGTATTTT. This codes for CSVERRLRGVPDTQYF.

CDR3 sequence (DNA): TGTGCCAGTAGTCAAGGGGCTCACACTGAAGCTTTCTTT. This sequence encodes CASSQGAHTEAFF. This rearrangement joins TRBV19 to TRBJ1-1; a weak D match, TRBD1 (5 bases). Germline V lookup: CDR1 LNHDA, CDR2 SQIVND (reference sequence). This CDR3 is built from 13 residues. With 5 bases removed from V and 3 bases from J, the gap between germline ends came to 10 bases. Based on the CDR3 plus reference TRBV19 and TRBJ1-1, the full variable domain is DGGITQSPKYLFRKEGQNVTLSCEQNLNHDAMYWYRQDPGQGLRLIYYSQIVNDFQKGDIAEGYSVSREKKESFPLTVTSAQKNPTAFYLCASSQGAHTEAFFGQGTRLTVV.

The V gene is TRBV5-1, the J gene TRBJ2-5, with 11 nucleotides matching TRBD1. Looked up from germline, CDR1 is SGHRS and CDR2 is YFSETQ. V trimming: 2 bases; J trimming: 5 bases; junction bases outside the gene matches: 8. CDR3 length equals 16 residues. In DNA, the CDR3 is TGCGCCAGCAGCTTCCTCGGACAGGGGGCAATCGAGACCCAGTACTTC. Its protein is CASSFLGQGAIETQYF. Full variable domain (rest looked up from reference TRBV5-1 and TRBJ2-5): KAGVTQTPRYLIKTRGQQVTLSCSPISGHRSVSWYQQTPGQGLQFLFEYFSETQRNKGNFPGRFSGRQFSNSRSEMNVSTLELGDSALYLCASSFLGQGAIETQYFGPGTRLLVL.